These 20 T cell receptor beta chains came from one sample sequenced in a study of shared clonotypes between healthy human individuals (dated by TCRdb to about 2020). To prepare the library, the immunoSEQ multiplex PCR assay was applied. TCRdb took this table from immuneACCESS and kept in-frame rearrangements with V and J called. Such tables lack part of the clones; where checked against another copy, unresolved V genes explain under half of the gap, and the rest is unexplained. The sample records over a million clones, 96% of which are singletons. The ten largest clonotypes hold over 1% of the sample. Source material: naive CD4+ T cells sorted from blood. Explained via the paper, the cell subset or site label denotes: CD45RA+ positively selected. The source of these receptors is a young man in good health.

The V call is TRBV28, the J call TRBJ2-7; 7 nucleotides line up with TRBD1. With 4 bases clipped from V and 7 bases from J, the junction kept 4 bases outside the gene matches. The CDR3 runs to 12 residues. Germline V gene lookup returns CDR1 MDHEN and CDR2 SYDVKM. CDR3 nucleotide sequence: TGTGCCAGCAGTTCAGCAGGGGGAGAGCAGTACTTC. This translates into CASSSAGGEQYF.

The table lists this clone with a few counts. This chain links TRBV7-9 with TRBJ1-2; D might be TRBD1 (5 bases). This CDR3 comprises 14 residues. V was clipped by 3 bases and J by 0 bases, with 8 bases between them. CDR1 is SEHNR, CDR2 FQNEAQ, per germline (reference sequence). The CDR3: CASSFGTSNYGYTF. CDR3 bases: TGTGCCAGCAGCTTTGGGACTTCTAACTATGGCTACACCTTC.

The rearrangement links TRBV28 to TRBJ2-7; 7 nucleotides align to TRBD1. The CDR3 loop spans 18 amino acids. Germline CDR1 and CDR2: MDHEN and SYDVKM. Trimming removed 5 bases from V and 1 base from J; junction bases left unmatched: 17. The CDR3 protein is CASSTWTGLVFESYEQYF. CDR3 sequence (DNA): TGTGCCAGCAGTACATGGACAGGCCTGGTATTCGAGTCCTACGAGCAGTACTTC.

This rearrangement joins TRBV10-3 to TRBJ2-1; 7 nucleotides line up with TRBD2. After removal of 6 bases from V and 11 bases from J, the junction contained 10 bases not matched to a gene. Per the germline V gene, CDR1 is ENHRY and CDR2 is SYGVKD. The CDR3 spans 13 residues. The CDR3 loop is CAIRDEGAGKQFF. CDR3 nucleotide sequence: TGTGCCATCAGGGATGAGGGAGCGGGAAAGCAGTTCTTC.

The gene calls are TRBV5-1 and TRBJ2-3; possibly TRBD1 for D (6 bases). V lost 7 bases and J lost 6, with 12 bases in between. The V gene's germline CDR1 is SGHRS and CDR2 YFSETQ. The CDR3 has 12 residues. The DNA of the CDR3 is TGCGCCAGCTCCGATAGGGGGGATACGCAGTATTTT. As protein: CASSDRGDTQYF.

The rearrangement joins TRBV27 to TRBJ2-6, with D hard to call. The CDR3 totals 15 residues. Trimming shortened V by 8 bases and J by 2 bases, and 13 bases separated the two germline ends. Germline V gene sequence: CDR1 MNHEY, CDR2 SMNVEV (reference sequence). DNA for the CDR3: TGTGCCAGCGGGTTCATCACAGCTGGGGCCAACGTCCTGACTTTC. Protein: CASGFITAGANVLTF.

The chain couples TRBV5-5 to TRBJ2-1, with D uncertain. V lost 2 bases and J lost 0, with 15 bases in between. This CDR3 has 17 residues. CDR1 is SGHKS, CDR2 YYEKEE, per germline (reference sequence). The CDR3 is CASSFTALGVSYNEQFF. DNA for the CDR3: TGTGCCAGCAGCTTCACTGCTCTCGGCGTCTCCTACAATGAGCAGTTCTTC.

The chain recombines TRBV19 with TRBJ1-5; D is ambiguous. Germline V lookup: CDR1 LNHDA, CDR2 SQIVND (reference sequence). Trimming took 2 bases from V and 3 from J, leaving 5 bases between them. The CDR3 consists of 13 residues. The CDR3 sequence is CASSITFNQPQHF. DNA for the CDR3: TGTGCCAGTAGTATAACGTTCAATCAGCCCCAGCATTTT.

The V call is TRBV18, the J call TRBJ2-5, with D possibly called TRBD1 or TRBD2 (5 bases each). The CDR3 totals 15 residues. Trimming removed 0 bases from V and 4 bases from J, with 12 bases in between. Germline CDR1 KGHSH, CDR2 LQKENI. In nucleotides, the CDR3 is TGTGCCAGCTCACCACCCGGGACCGCGGGAGAGACCCAGTACTTC. Translating gives CASSPPGTAGETQYF.

J is TRBJ1-1 and V is TRBV21-1; TRBD1, the table's D call, was not compared with the DNA. TRBV21-1 is labeled a pseudogene. The CDR3 is made up of 17 amino acids. CDR3 sequence reads: CASSNRGIGARNTEAFF. In nucleotides, the CDR3 is TGTGCCAGCAGCAATAGGGGGATTGGGGCCAGGAACACTGAAGCTTTCTTT.

V usage is TRBV7-2 and J usage is TRBJ2-5, with 10 positions matching TRBD2. The CDR3 length is 16 residues. Germline-derived CDR1 and CDR2 are SGHTA and FQGNSA. The ends lost 6 bases at V and 5 bases at J; junction bases unmatched: 12. The CDR3 loop reads CASSLTLLAGVETQYF. The DNA of the CDR3 is TGTGCCAGCAGTTTAACCCTTCTAGCGGGAGTTGAGACCCAGTACTTC.

This clone was counted a single time. This sequence joins TRBV18 and TRBJ2-3, with 7 bases aligning to TRBD2. Per germline, CDR1 KGHSH and CDR2 LQKENI. The CDR3 runs to 16 residues. Trimming took 4 bases from V and 5 from J; bases not matched to a gene: 12. Here the CDR3 DNA reads TGTGCCAGCTCACATTATCGGGAGGTCAGGATAGATACGCAGTATTTT. Translated: CASSHYREVRIDTQYF.

The rearrangement uses TRBV5-1 and TRBJ2-2; maybe TRBD1 (6 bases). Between the trimmed V and J ends, which lost 0 bases and 4 bases, there was a span of 16 bases. CDR1 SGHRS and CDR2 YFSETQ come from the germline V gene. The CDR3 contains 17 residues. The chain's CDR3 is CASSLAQGPGATGELFF. CDR3 sequence (DNA): TGCGCCAGCAGCTTGGCACAGGGCCCCGGTGCCACCGGGGAGCTGTTTTTT.

V and J are TRBV19 and TRBJ1-2; D ambiguous. CDR3 length: 15 amino acids. Germline loops: CDR1 LNHDA, CDR2 SQIVND (reference sequence). V was pared by 9 bases and J by 1 base, with 18 bases between. For the CDR3, the DNA is TGTGCCAGCGTTGATGTGGCAGGCATTAACTATGGCTACACCTTC. This sequence encodes CASVDVAGINYGYTF.

CDR3 in amino acids: CASNGQGVTDTQYF. The CDR3 DNA reads as TGTGCCAGCAACGGACAGGGAGTCACAGATACGCAGTATTTT. The chain has TRBV2 and TRBJ2-3, with 8 bases fitting TRBD1. J was trimmed by 2 bases and V by 7 bases; bases with no gene match: 5. This CDR3 is built from 14 residues. Germline CDR1 and CDR2: SNHLY and FYNNEI.

The rearrangement uses TRBV2 and TRBJ1-1; D is uncertain. The V end lost 0 bases, the J end lost 11 bases, and 10 bases lay between the germline ends. Germline CDR1 SNHLY, CDR2 FYNNEI. The CDR3 runs to 12 residues. The DNA of the CDR3 is TGTGCCAGCAGTGAAGCGCCAATAGTGGCTTTCTTT. As protein: CASSEAPIVAFF. Filled out from reference TRBV2 and TRBJ1-1, the complete variable domain reads EPEVTQTPSHQVTQMGQEVILRCVPISNHLYFYWYRQILGQKVEFLVSFYNNEISEKSEIFDDQFSVERPDGSNFTLKIRSTKLEDSAMYFCASSEAPIVAFFGQGTRLTVV.

Concerning this clone: The same CDR3 arises from other DNA sequences in this sample as well. This chain joins TRBV18 and TRBJ2-1; D ambiguous. The CDR3 has 11 residues. With 6 bases removed from V and 8 bases from J, the gap between germline ends came to 8 bases. CDR1 and CDR2 (germline): KGHSH, LQKENI. CDR3 sequence reads: CASSPKDEQFF. The CDR3 DNA is TGTGCCAGCTCCCCCAAGGATGAGCAGTTCTTC.

With respect to this clone: Distinct nucleotide sequences in the sample also encode this CDR3. The gene calls are TRBV9 and TRBJ2-3; unclear D gene. The CDR3 length is 12 residues. Germline V gene sequence: CDR1 SGDLS, CDR2 YYNGEE. Trimming stripped 3 bases from V and 3 bases from J, with 5 bases between. The CDR3 DNA reads TGTGCCAGCAGCGGTCGTACAGATACGCAGTATTTT. Translated, it gives CASSGRTDTQYF. Combining the CDR3 with reference TRBV9 and TRBJ2-3 gives the whole variable domain DSGVTQTPKHLITATGQRVTLRCSPRSGDLSVYWYQQSLDQGLQFLIQYYNGEERAKGNILERFSAQQFPDLHSELNLSSLELGDSALYFCASSGRTDTQYFGPGTRLTVL.

The J gene is TRBJ2-7, the V gene TRBV7-2, with unresolved D. Germline lookup yields CDR1 SGHTA and CDR2 FQGNSA. V lost 5 bases to trimming and J lost 0 bases, with 14 bases between them. The CDR3 spans 15 residues. CDR3 bases: TGTGCCAGCAGCCGAACGGGTCAGCTCTCCTACGAGCAGTACTTC. Its translation: CASSRTGQLSYEQYF.

The CDR3 DNA sequence: TGTGCCAGCAGCTTAGGGACCCCTATAGCGGGACTTTCCTACGAGCAGTACTTC. It is translated as CASSLGTPIAGLSYEQYF. The rearrangement uses TRBV7-6 and TRBJ2-7, with 8 bases aligning to TRBD2. Trimming removed 1 base from V and 1 base from J; junction bases left unmatched: 12. Germline V gives CDR1 SGHVS, CDR2 FNYEAQ. There are 18 residues in the CDR3.